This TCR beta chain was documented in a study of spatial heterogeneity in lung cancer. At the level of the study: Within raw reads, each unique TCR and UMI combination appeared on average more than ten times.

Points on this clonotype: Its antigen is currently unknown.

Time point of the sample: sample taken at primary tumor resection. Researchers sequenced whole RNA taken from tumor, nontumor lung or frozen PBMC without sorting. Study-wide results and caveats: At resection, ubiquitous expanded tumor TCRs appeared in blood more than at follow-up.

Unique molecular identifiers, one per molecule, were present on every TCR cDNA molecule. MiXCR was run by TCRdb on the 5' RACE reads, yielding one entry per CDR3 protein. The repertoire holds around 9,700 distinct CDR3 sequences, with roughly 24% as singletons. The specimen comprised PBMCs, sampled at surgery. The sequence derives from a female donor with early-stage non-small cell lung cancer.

CDR3 residues: CASSGATSGYNEQFF. The CDR3 bases are TGTGCCAGCAGTGGGGCAACTAGCGGGTACAATGAGCAGTTCTTC. The chain combines TRBV6-1 with TRBJ2-1; the match to TRBD2 covers 9 bases. With 4 bases clipped from V and 4 bases from J, the junction kept 5 bases outside the gene matches. The germline gives CDR1 MNHNS, CDR2 SASEGT. The CDR3 has 15 amino acids.